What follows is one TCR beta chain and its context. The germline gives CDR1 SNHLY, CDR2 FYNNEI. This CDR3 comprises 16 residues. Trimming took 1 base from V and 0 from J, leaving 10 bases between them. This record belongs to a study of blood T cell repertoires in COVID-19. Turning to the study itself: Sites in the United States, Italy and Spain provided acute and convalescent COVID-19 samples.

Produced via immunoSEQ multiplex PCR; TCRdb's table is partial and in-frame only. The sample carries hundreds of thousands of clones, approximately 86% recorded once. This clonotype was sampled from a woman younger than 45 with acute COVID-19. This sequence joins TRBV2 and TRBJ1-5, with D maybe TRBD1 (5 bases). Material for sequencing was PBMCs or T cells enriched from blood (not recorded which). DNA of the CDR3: TGTGCCAGCAGTGAAGACTTGACAGATAGCAATCAGCCCCAGCATTTT. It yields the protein CASSEDLTDSNQPQHF.